These 31 T cell receptor beta chains were sequenced from one sample in a study of CD8 T cells in Susac syndrome. cDNA came from 0.5 to 1 ug RNA primed by random hexamers. TCRdb processed the immunoSEQ multiplex PCR reads anew with MiXCR; each CDR3 protein has one entry. The table lists 150,000 or so distinct CDR3 sequences, 90% to 95% of them singletons. What was sequenced was CD4+ T cells from PBMCs. These TCRs come from a human donor with Susac syndrome.

The V and J genes are TRBV29-1 and TRBJ2-7; a weak D match, TRBD1 (6 bases). Per the germline V gene, CDR1 is SQVTM and CDR2 is ANQGSEA. This CDR3 is built from 14 residues. The V end lost 6 bases, the J end lost 7 bases, and 22 bases lay between the germline ends. CDR3 coding DNA: TGCAGCGTCGCAGTCTCTGGCGCCAGGGGAGAGCAGTACTTC. It specifies CSVAVSGARGEQYF.

The chain couples TRBV6-5 to TRBJ1-5; D unresolved. The CDR3 is 12 residues long. V was shortened by 8 bases and J by 9 bases, with 14 bases between the two germline ends. The V gene's germline CDR1 is MNHEY and CDR2 SVGAGI. The chain's CDR3 is CASLGFQWPQHF. The CDR3 nucleotides read TGTGCCAGCCTGGGCTTTCAGTGGCCCCAGCATTTT.

The chain has TRBV29-1 and TRBJ2-1, with D perhaps matching TRBD1 or TRBD2 (6 bases each). The CDR3 covers 14 residues. Looked up from germline, CDR1 is SQVTM and CDR2 is ANQGSEA. V gave up 7 bases and J gave up 6 bases, with 19 bases separating them. The CDR3 nucleotides are TGCAGCGCTTGGTCGGGGGCCGAGGTCAATGAGCAGTTCTTC. Translating it yields CSAWSGAEVNEQFF.

V and J are TRBV29-1 and TRBJ2-2; 9 bases are shared with TRBD1. With 7 bases clipped from V and 13 bases from J, the junction kept 13 bases outside the gene matches. The CDR3 loop spans 13 amino acids. Germline V gene data show CDR1 as SQVTM and CDR2 as ANQGSEA. In DNA, the CDR3 is TGCAGCGCTCCGGGACAGGGTCGGGAAGGGCTGTTTTTT. Protein sequence: CSAPGQGREGLFF.

The chain joins TRBV14 to TRBJ2-5; possible D gene TRBD2, 5 bases. The CDR3 extends over 14 amino acids. Trimming took 6 bases from V and 2 from J, leaving 13 bases between them. Germline-derived CDR1 and CDR2 are SGHDN and FVKESK. CDR3 in DNA: TGTGCCAGCAGACAACCGGGAAGGCAAGAGACCCAGTACTTC. It specifies CASRQPGRQETQYF.

This rearrangement joins TRBV12-3 or TRBV12-4 to TRBJ2-5; unclear D gene. V lost 3 bases, J lost 4 bases, and 9 bases lay in between. The CDR3 is 13 amino acids. The CDR3: CASSLSTGETQYF. The CDR3 region has the DNA TGTGCCAGCAGTTTGAGTACGGGAGAGACCCAGTACTTC.

This clonotype was seen just once. The V gene is TRBV20-1, the J gene TRBJ2-3; 8 nucleotides match TRBD2. The germline CDR1 and CDR2 sequences are DFQATT and SNEGSKA (reference sequence). V lost 4 bases, J lost 3 bases, and 9 bases stayed unmatched. The CDR3 totals 15 residues. The DNA of the CDR3 is TGCAGTGCTACCCCAGCGGGGGCTTGGACAGATACGCAGTATTTT. It encodes CSATPAGAWTDTQYF.

The rearrangement links TRBV9 to TRBJ1-1; D is possibly TRBD1 (6 bases). The V end lost 4 bases, the J end lost 3 bases, and 22 bases lay between the germline ends. Germline lookup yields CDR1 SGDLS and CDR2 YYNGEE. CDR3 length: 17 amino acids. CDR3 region: CASSPNRDNLRDTEAFF. The CDR3 DNA is TGTGCCAGCAGCCCCAACCGGGACAACCTAAGGGACACTGAAGCTTTCTTT.

The V and J genes are TRBV7-2 and TRBJ1-5, with 7 bases aligning to TRBD1. Germline V gene lookup returns CDR1 SGHTA and CDR2 FQGNSA. V gave up 3 bases and J gave up 7 bases; unmatched junction bases: 3. This CDR3 contains 13 residues. CDR3: CASSLTGYQPQHF. CDR3 DNA: TGTGCCAGCAGCTTGACAGGGTACCAGCCCCAGCATTTT.

The J gene is TRBJ2-3, the V gene TRBV6-5; no reliable D call. Looked up from germline, CDR1 is MNHEY and CDR2 is SVGAGI. CDR3 length: 14 amino acids. The germline V and J ends were trimmed by 6 bases and 0 bases, with 10 bases remaining between them. In DNA, the CDR3 is TGTGCCAGCAGGGTATCGGCTAGCACAGATACGCAGTATTTT. Residues: CASRVSASTDTQYF.

CDR3 in DNA: TGCGCCAGCAGCCAAGCCCCTGGGGGCGAGCAGTTCTTC. Amino acid sequence: CASSQAPGGEQFF. The chain recombines TRBV4-1 with TRBJ2-1; TRBD1 might be the D (6 bases). V was clipped by 1 base and J by 10 bases, with 11 bases between them. CDR1 is MGHRA, CDR2 YSYEKL, per germline. The length of the CDR3 is 13 residues.

The chain combines TRBV6-4 with TRBJ2-3, with a possible D match to TRBD2 (5 bases). Germline V CDR1 and CDR2: MRHNA, SNTAGT. V shed 6 bases and J shed 13 bases, with 14 bases lying between them. The CDR3 spans 11 residues. The CDR3 reads CASSNSGKKYF. The CDR3 DNA sequence: TGTGCCAGCAGCAATTCCGGGAAGAAGTATTTT.

V is TRBV2 and J is TRBJ2-5; 9 positions match TRBD1. J was trimmed by 4 bases and V by 6 bases; bases with no gene match: 9. Germline CDR1 and CDR2: SNHLY and FYNNEI. This CDR3 comprises 15 residues. DNA for the CDR3: TGTGCCAGCAGGGACCGGGACAGGGCGGCAGAGACCCAGTACTTC. Residues: CASRDRDRAAETQYF. Full variable domain (outside the CDR3, taken from reference TRBV2 and TRBJ2-5): EPEVTQTPSHQVTQMGQEVILRCVPISNHLYFYWYRQILGQKVEFLVSFYNNEISEKSEIFDDQFSVERPDGSNFTLKIRSTKLEDSAMYFCASRDRDRAAETQYFGPGTRLLVL.

This chain joins TRBV20-1 and TRBJ1-2; D gene ambiguous. The CDR3 spans 14 residues. The V end lost 2 bases, the J end lost 5 bases, and 15 bases lay between the germline ends. Germline V gives CDR1 DFQATT, CDR2 SNEGSKA (reference sequence). Here the CDR3 reads CSARPPPAEYGYTF. For the CDR3, the DNA is TGCAGTGCTAGACCCCCCCCGGCAGAGTATGGCTACACCTTC.

The rearrangement joins TRBV7-9 to TRBJ1-1; possibly TRBD1 for D (5 bases). The germline V gene encodes CDR1 SEHNR and CDR2 FQNEAQ (reference sequence). Trimming removed 1 base from V and 11 bases from J, with 14 bases in between. This CDR3 has 13 residues. The CDR3 DNA reads TGTGCCAGCAGCTTAGTTGGGACTGGAAGCGCTTTCTTT. It yields the protein CASSLVGTGSAFF.

V is TRBV21-1 and J is TRBJ2-7; the D call of TRBD1 is as the table states it, not checked on the DNA. TRBV21-1 is a known pseudogene. The CDR3 is made up of 14 amino acids. The CDR3 sequence: CASSSRDTFYEQYF. The CDR3 nucleotides are TGTGCCAGCAGCAGCCGGGACACCTTCTACGAGCAGTACTTC.

The CDR3: CASSREGLAQETQYF. The CDR3 DNA reads TGTGCCAGCAGCAGGGAGGGACTTGCCCAAGAGACCCAGTACTTC. The chain couples TRBV9 to TRBJ2-5, with 7 bases fitting TRBD2. The CDR3 has 15 amino acids. The junction had 7 bases not matched to a gene; V was cut back by 4 bases and J by 1 base. Germline loops: CDR1 SGDLS, CDR2 YYNGEE.

This rearrangement joins TRBV12-3 or TRBV12-4 to TRBJ1-3; 7 nucleotides agree with TRBD1. The CDR3 has 16 amino acids. J was trimmed by 3 bases and V by 6 bases; bases with no gene match: 11. CDR3 in DNA: TGTGCCAGCAGCCTGGACAGGCCTCTCTTTGGAAACACCATATATTTT. Encoded protein: CASSLDRPLFGNTIYF.

The chain combines TRBV3-1 with TRBJ2-5; D is undetermined. Trimming left V 0 bases short and J 5 bases short, with 4 bases between. CDR3 size: 12 residues. Germline loops: CDR1 LGHDT, CDR2 YNNKEL (reference sequence). The CDR3, as DNA: TGTGCCAGCAGCCAAGATGTCGAGACCCAGTACTTC. It encodes CASSQDVETQYF.

The V call is TRBV2, the J call TRBJ2-1, with D possibly being TRBD2 (6 bases). The CDR3 has 13 residues. Germline CDR1 SNHLY, CDR2 FYNNEI. V lost 1 base and J lost 13, with 14 bases in between. The CDR3 bases are TGTGCCAGCAGTGAAGAGGTGCGGCGGGGTCAGTTCTTC. Amino acids: CASSEEVRRGQFF.

The chain couples TRBV20-1 to TRBJ2-3, with unresolved D. This CDR3 spans 11 amino acids. With 6 bases removed from V and 10 bases from J, the gap between germline ends came to 14 bases. Germline V gives CDR1 DFQATT, CDR2 SNEGSKA (reference sequence). CDR3 bases: TGCAGTGCCCGAGGATCTGGATCGCAGTATTTT. Translating it yields CSARGSGSQYF.

This chain links TRBV4-2 with TRBJ2-1; TRBD2 matches 8 bases. The CDR3 contains 16 residues. Looked up from germline, CDR1 is LGHNA and CDR2 is YNFKEQ. With 3 bases clipped from V and 2 bases from J, the junction kept 6 bases outside the gene matches. In DNA, the CDR3 is TGTGCCAGCAGCCAGAGCGGGGGTCCGCCCTACAATGAGCAGTTCTTC. Translation gives CASSQSGGPPYNEQFF.

This chain uses TRBV3-1 with TRBJ1-2, with D possibly being TRBD1 (6 bases). This CDR3 has 15 residues. Germline V gives CDR1 LGHDT, CDR2 YNNKEL (reference sequence). V was trimmed by 4 bases and J by 4 bases, leaving 16 bases between them. The CDR3 loop is CASSPGTGGIYGYTF. As DNA, the CDR3 is TGTGCCAGCAGCCCCGGAACTGGGGGCATCTATGGCTACACCTTC. The full variable domain, completed using reference TRBV3-1 and TRBJ1-2, is DTAVSQTPKYLVTQMGNDKSIKCEQNLGHDTMYWYKQDSKKFLKIMFSYNNKELIINETVPNRFSPKSPDKAHLNLHINSLELGDSAVYFCASSPGTGGIYGYTFGSGTRLTVV.

CDR3 sequence: CSAFKTSGETQYF. In DNA form, the CDR3 reads TGCAGTGCTTTCAAGACTAGCGGGGAGACCCAGTACTTC. The V and J genes are TRBV20-1 and TRBJ2-5; 10 bases align to TRBD2. The trim removed 5 bases at V and 5 bases at J, leaving 5 bases unmatched. The germline CDR1 and CDR2 sequences are DFQATT and SNEGSKA (reference sequence). This CDR3 region has 13 residues.

The CDR3 loop reads CASNPGKDTEAFF. The CDR3, as DNA: TGTGCCAGCAACCCTGGGAAGGACACTGAAGCTTTCTTT. The J gene is TRBJ1-1, the V gene TRBV9; no reliable D call. Looked up from germline, CDR1 is SGDLS and CDR2 is YYNGEE. The CDR3 has 13 residues. V was pared by 6 bases and J by 3 bases, with 12 bases between.

V usage is TRBV25-1 and J usage is TRBJ1-1; 7 positions agree with TRBD1. J gave up 2 bases and V 6 bases, and 9 bases lay outside the gene matches. The CDR3 is 15 residues long. CDR1 is MGHDK, CDR2 SYGVNS, per germline. In DNA, the CDR3 is TGTGCCAGCAGATCGGGGACAGCTCTAAACACTGAAGCTTTCTTT. This codes for CASRSGTALNTEAFF.

This sequence joins TRBV2 and TRBJ2-2, with 8 bases that match TRBD1. The CDR3 sequence is 12 residues long. The germline V gene encodes CDR1 SNHLY and CDR2 FYNNEI. The ends lost 6 bases at V and 6 bases at J; junction bases unmatched: 0. CDR3 sequence reads: CASRTGAGELFF. As DNA, the CDR3 is TGTGCCAGCAGGACAGGGGCCGGGGAGCTGTTTTTT.

The rearrangement joins TRBV20-1 to TRBJ2-3; 11 nucleotides agree with TRBD2. Germline V CDR1 and CDR2: DFQATT, SNEGSKA (reference sequence). This CDR3 region has 14 residues. J lost 2 bases, V lost 5 bases, and 3 bases had no gene match. In nucleotides, the CDR3 is TGCAGTGCTCCGACTAGCGGGATCACAGATACGCAGTATTTT. Residues: CSAPTSGITDTQYF.

The rearrangement links TRBV19 to TRBJ2-1, with D possibly being TRBD2 (6 bases). The V end was cut by 6 bases, the J end by 5 bases, with 14 bases between. There are 14 residues in the CDR3. Germline CDR1 is LNHDA and CDR2 is SQIVND (reference sequence). In nucleotides, the CDR3 is TGTGCCAGTAGCGACTCGACGGGAGACAATGAGCAGTTCTTC. Its translation: CASSDSTGDNEQFF.

This clonotype was recorded once. The chain carries TRBV29-1 and TRBJ2-7; TRBD1 matches at 7 bases. Germline V gene data show CDR1 as SQVTM and CDR2 as ANQGSEA. Trimming at V came to 6 bases and at J to 3 bases, leaving 2 bases not matched to a gene. The CDR3 has 11 amino acids. The CDR3 DNA is TGCAGCGTCCGGGACAGCTACGAGCAGTACTTC. Residues: CSVRDSYEQYF.

V usage is TRBV5-1 and J usage is TRBJ2-1, with 10 bases identical to TRBD1. CDR1 is SGHRS, CDR2 YFSETQ, per germline. After removal of 4 bases from V and 8 bases from J, the junction contained 9 bases not matched to a gene. The CDR3 has 15 amino acids. The CDR3 spells CASSITGTGVHEQFF. CDR3 DNA sequence: TGCGCCAGCAGCATTACCGGGACAGGGGTCCATGAGCAGTTCTTC.